This T cell receptor (beta chain) is from a study of blood T cell repertoires in COVID-19. Study summary: Donors in the United States, Italy and Spain gave samples during acute or convalescent COVID-19. The cDNA or gDNA used as material had been derived from T cells, B-cell-depleted T cells, or PBMCs.

The germline CDR1 and CDR2 sequences are SGHRS and YFSETQ. The V gene lost 6 bases and the J gene lost 2 bases, with 20 bases spanning the gap. CDR3 length: 16 amino acids. In the authors' methods: Estimation of nucleated cell counts relied on the amplification of reference gene primers. TCRdb keeps only in-frame clones here, not all; method: immunoSEQ multiplex PCR. V, J and clone size were drawn from that table, and D and trimming were deduced from the DNA. The sample holds some 200,000 clones; 70% to 90% are singletons and the top ten take roughly 21%. Sequenced input: peripheral blood. The chain uses TRBV5-1 and TRBJ1-2; TRBD1 might be the D (6 bases). This sequence originates from a man aged 55 to 70 with active or convalescent COVID-19. The CDR3 nucleotides read TGCGCCAGCACTTTAAGACCGACACAGGGAAACTATGGCTACACCTTC. Protein product: CASTLRPTQGNYGYTF.